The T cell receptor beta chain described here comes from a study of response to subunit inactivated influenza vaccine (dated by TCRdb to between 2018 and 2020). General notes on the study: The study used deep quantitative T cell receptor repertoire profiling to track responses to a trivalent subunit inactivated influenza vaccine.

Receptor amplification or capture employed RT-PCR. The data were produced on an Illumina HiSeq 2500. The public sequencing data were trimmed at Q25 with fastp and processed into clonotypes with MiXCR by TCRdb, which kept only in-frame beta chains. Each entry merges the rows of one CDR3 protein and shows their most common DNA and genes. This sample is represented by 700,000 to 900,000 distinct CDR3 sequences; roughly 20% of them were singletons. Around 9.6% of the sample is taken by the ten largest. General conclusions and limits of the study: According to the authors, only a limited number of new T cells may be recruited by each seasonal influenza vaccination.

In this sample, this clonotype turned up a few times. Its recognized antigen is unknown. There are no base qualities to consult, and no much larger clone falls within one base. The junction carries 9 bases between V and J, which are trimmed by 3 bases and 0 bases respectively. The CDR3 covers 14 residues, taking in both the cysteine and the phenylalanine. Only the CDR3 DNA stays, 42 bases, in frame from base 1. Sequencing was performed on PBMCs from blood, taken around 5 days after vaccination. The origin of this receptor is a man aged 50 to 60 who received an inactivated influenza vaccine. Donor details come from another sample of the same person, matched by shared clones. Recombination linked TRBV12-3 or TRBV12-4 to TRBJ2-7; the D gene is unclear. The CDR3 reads CASSFGSSSYEQYF. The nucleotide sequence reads TGTGCCAGCAGTTTTGGCAGCAGCTCCTACGAGCAGTACTTC.